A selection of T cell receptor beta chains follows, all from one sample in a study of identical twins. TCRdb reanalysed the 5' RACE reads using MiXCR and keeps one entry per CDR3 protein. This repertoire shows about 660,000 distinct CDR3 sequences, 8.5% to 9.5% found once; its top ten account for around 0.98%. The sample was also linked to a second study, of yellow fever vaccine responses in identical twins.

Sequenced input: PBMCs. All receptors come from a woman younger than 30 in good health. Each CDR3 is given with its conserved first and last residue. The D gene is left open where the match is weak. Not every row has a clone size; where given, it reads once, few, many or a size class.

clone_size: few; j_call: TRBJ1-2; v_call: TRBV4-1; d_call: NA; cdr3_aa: CASSQVAPDGYTF; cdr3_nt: TGCGCCAGCAGCCAAGTGGCCCCGGATGGCTACACCTTC
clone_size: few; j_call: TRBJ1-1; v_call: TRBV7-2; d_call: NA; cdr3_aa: CASSFAEGYTEAFF; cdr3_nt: TGTGCCAGCAGCTTCGCAGAGGGATACACTGAAGCTTTCTTT
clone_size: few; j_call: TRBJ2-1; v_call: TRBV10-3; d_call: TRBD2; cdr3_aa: CAISKGTSGGRSSYNEQFF; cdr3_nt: TGTGCCATCAGTAAAGGGACTAGCGGGGGGCGGAGCTCCTACAATGAGCAGTTCTTC
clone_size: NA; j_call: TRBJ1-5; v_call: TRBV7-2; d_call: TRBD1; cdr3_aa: CASSTRTGGDNQPQHF; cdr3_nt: TGTGCCAGCAGCACCCGGACAGGGGGCGACAATCAGCCCCAGCATTTT
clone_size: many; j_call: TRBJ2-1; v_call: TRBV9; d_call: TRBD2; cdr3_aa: CASSVQPTGGLAVNNEQFF; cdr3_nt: TGTGCCAGCAGCGTTCAACCTACGGGGGGACTAGCGGTTAACAATGAGCAGTTCTTC
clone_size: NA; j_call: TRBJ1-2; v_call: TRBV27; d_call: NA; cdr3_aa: CASSLSWGDLFNYGYTF; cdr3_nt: TGTGCCAGCAGTTTATCGTGGGGGGACCTCTTTAACTATGGCTACACCTTC
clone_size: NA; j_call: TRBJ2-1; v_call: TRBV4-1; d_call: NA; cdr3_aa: CASSQFDPIDELKDEQFF; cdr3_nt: TGCGCCAGCAGCCAATTCGACCCGATTGACGAATTGAAGGATGAGCAGTTCTTC
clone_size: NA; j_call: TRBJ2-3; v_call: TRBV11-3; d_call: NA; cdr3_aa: CASSRDGPSTDTQYF; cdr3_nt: TGTGCCAGCAGCAGGGACGGCCCTAGCACAGATACGCAGTATTTT
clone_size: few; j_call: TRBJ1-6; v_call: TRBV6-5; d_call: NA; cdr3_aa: CASSYSIKGGDSPLHF; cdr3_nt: TGTGCCAGCAGTTACTCGATTAAGGGAGGGGATTCACCCCTCCACTTT
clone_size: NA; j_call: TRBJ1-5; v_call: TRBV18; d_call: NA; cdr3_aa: CASSPGTRDQPQHF; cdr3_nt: TGTGCCAGCTCACCAGGGACGAGGGATCAGCCCCAGCATTTT